This T cell receptor (beta chain) was identified during a study of CD8 T cell repertoires and HIV-1 epitope variants. Generated by immunoSEQ multiplex PCR, the TCRdb table keeps only in-frame clones and is missing some. This sample has about 5,100 clones; 65% to 70% occur once, and the top ten carry roughly 44%. On this clone: The antigen is unknown.

V shed 4 bases and J 0 bases; nucleotides not matched to a gene: 5. The CDR3 contains 15 residues. Germline V lookup: CDR1 SEHNR, CDR2 FQNEAQ (reference sequence). Input material: cultured CD8+ T cells derived from PBMCs. The sequence was collected from a male donor with HIV. The rearrangement uses TRBV7-9 and TRBJ2-7; TRBD1 agrees at 8 bases. The CDR3 DNA reads TGTGCCAGCAGCTCTCCGGACAGGGACTCCTACGAGCAGTACTTC. Protein product: CASSSPDRDSYEQYF.